The 18 T cell receptor beta chains in this list originate from one sample, sequenced in a study of blood T cell repertoires in COVID-19. The repertoire was sequenced with immunoSEQ multiplex PCR; TCRdb's copy has only in-frame clones and lacks some. The data hold more than 25,000 clones, with roughly 80% observed a single time. Sample: peripheral blood. The receptor source for this set is a man aged 80 or over with active COVID-19.

J is TRBJ2-1 and V is TRBV5-1; 9 positions match TRBD2. Germline V gene data show CDR1 as SGHRS and CDR2 as YFSETQ. J gave up 4 bases and V 3 bases, and 2 bases lay outside the gene matches. CDR3 length equals 14 residues. The CDR3 spells CASSSSGGYNEQFF. CDR3 nucleotide sequence: TGCGCCAGCAGCTCCAGCGGGGGGTACAATGAGCAGTTCTTC.

The rearrangement uses TRBV5-1 and TRBJ2-5; the match to TRBD1 covers 7 bases. CDR1 is SGHRS, CDR2 YFSETQ, per germline. This CDR3 is built from 16 residues. Trimming took 0 bases from V and 1 from J; bases not matched to a gene: 6. CDR3 amino acids: CASSLGLQGTQETQYF. The CDR3 coding sequence is TGCGCCAGCAGCTTGGGCCTACAGGGGACCCAAGAGACCCAGTACTTC.

For this clone: At one end, the junction sequence differs from germline, possibly due to a read error. This rearrangement joins TRBV18 to TRBJ2-3; TRBD2 aligns across 8 bases. The germline gives CDR1 KGHSH, CDR2 LQKENI. The CDR3 consists of 15 residues. The CDR3 coding sequence is TGTGCCAGCTCTCCACAGCGGGGGATTGAGGATACGCAGTATTTT. It is translated as CASSPQRGIEDTQYF.

The chain joins TRBV9 to TRBJ2-2; perhaps TRBD1 as D (6 bases). Trimming took off 4 bases at V and 0 bases at J, with 16 bases between the two ends. The CDR3 has 17 residues. Germline V gene lookup returns CDR1 SGDLS and CDR2 YYNGEE. The CDR3 DNA follows: TGTGCCAGCAGCACTAACACGCAGGGGCCGAACACCGGGGAGCTGTTTTTT. Translation gives CASSTNTQGPNTGELFF.

The chain combines TRBV18 with TRBJ2-1; 8 bases match TRBD1. Trimming took 2 bases from V and 4 from J; bases not matched to a gene: 4. The CDR3 loop spans 15 amino acids. Germline V gives CDR1 KGHSH, CDR2 LQKENI. CDR3 protein: CASSPTRQGYNEQFF. CDR3 sequence (DNA): TGTGCCAGCTCACCAACGAGACAGGGGTACAATGAGCAGTTCTTC.

This chain uses TRBV7-2 with TRBJ2-7; D is unclear. Trimming left V 1 base short and J 7 bases short, with 8 bases between. Germline CDR1 reads SGHTA; CDR2 reads FQGNSA. This CDR3 has 12 amino acids. CDR3 residues: CASSLDAEEQYF. CDR3 DNA: TGTGCCAGCAGCTTAGACGCCGAGGAGCAGTACTTC.

This clone was counted a few times. The V call is TRBV5-6, the J call TRBJ2-7; D might be TRBD2 (6 bases). CDR1 is SGHDT and CDR2 is YYEEEE in the germline V gene. V was clipped by 4 bases and J by 6 bases, with 20 bases between them. The CDR3 covers 15 residues. This CDR3 reads CASSQTPVRGLEQYF. Written as DNA, the CDR3 is TGTGCCAGCAGCCAAACCCCGGTAAGGGGACTCGAGCAGTACTTC.

The chain has TRBV29-1 and TRBJ2-7; D might be TRBD1 (5 bases). The CDR3 consists of 13 residues. V lost 5 bases to trimming and J lost 1 base, with 12 bases between them. CDR1 and CDR2 from the germline V gene are SQVTM and ANQGSEA. The CDR3 is CSVLTRTSYEQYF. Written as DNA, the CDR3 is TGCAGCGTTCTTACCCGGACATCCTACGAGCAGTACTTC.

CDR3 coding DNA: TGCGCCAGCCGCCGGGACAGGGGATCAGATACGCAGTATTTT. Protein sequence: CASRRDRGSDTQYF. This chain joins TRBV10-1 and TRBJ2-3; 10 bases line up with TRBD1. The V gene end was trimmed by 8 bases and the J gene end by 4 bases; junction bases not matched to a gene: 6. The CDR3 has 14 amino acids. CDR1 is WNHNN, CDR2 SYGVQD, per germline (reference sequence).

The chain is built from TRBV9 and TRBJ2-7, with 9 bases matching TRBD1. Germline trimming cut 3 bases from V and 7 bases from J; bases unmatched to any gene: 11. Per the germline V gene, CDR1 is SGDLS and CDR2 is YYNGEE. The CDR3 is 15 amino acids. The CDR3 spells CASSASTGGEREQYF. The CDR3 DNA sequence: TGTGCCAGCAGCGCCTCGACAGGGGGGGAGAGGGAGCAGTACTTC.

V gene TRBV7-9 combines with J gene TRBJ2-3; D is ambiguous. Trimming cost V 5 bases and J 2 bases, with 11 bases left between them. CDR3 length: 14 amino acids. Germline CDR1 SEHNR, CDR2 FQNEAQ (reference sequence). This CDR3 reads CASSERLITDTQYF. The DNA of the CDR3 is TGTGCCAGCAGCGAGAGACTTATCACAGATACGCAGTATTTT. The complete variable domain, with remaining parts taken from reference TRBV7-9 and TRBJ2-3, reads DTGVSQNPRHKITKRGQNVTFRCDPISEHNRLYWYRQTLGQGPEFLTYFQNEAQLEKSRLLSDRFSAERPKGSFSTLEIQRTEQGDSAMYLCASSERLITDTQYFGPGTRLTVL.

The J gene is TRBJ2-2, the V gene TRBV9, with 10 positions matching TRBD2. The CDR3 is 18 amino acids. The germline gives CDR1 SGDLS, CDR2 YYNGEE. After removal of 3 bases from V and 0 bases from J, the junction contained 8 bases not matched to a gene. CDR3 DNA sequence: TGTGCCAGCAGCGCCGGAGCGGGGGGGTTCGCGAACACCGGGGAGCTGTTTTTT. Amino acids: CASSAGAGGFANTGELFF.

This chain's CDR3 is CASSVEGQGLSNEQFF. The CDR3 nucleotides read TGTGCCAGCAGCGTAGAGGGACAGGGGTTGAGCAATGAGCAGTTCTTC. V usage is TRBV9 and J usage is TRBJ2-1, with 10 nucleotides matching TRBD1. In germline, CDR1 is SGDLS, CDR2 YYNGEE. The V gene end was trimmed by 0 bases and the J gene end by 6 bases; junction bases not matched to a gene: 6. The CDR3 loop spans 16 amino acids.

The gene calls are TRBV2 and TRBJ1-6; no firm D call. This CDR3 comprises 16 residues. The germline CDR1 and CDR2 sequences are SNHLY and FYNNEI. V was pared by 4 bases and J by 7 bases, with 17 bases between. The CDR3 coding sequence is TGTGCCAGCAGTGCTTTTGGCCCCTTGGTAAATTCACCCCTCCACTTT. Its translation: CASSAFGPLVNSPLHF.

This clone was counted a single time. V is TRBV3-1 (or the pseudogene TRBV3-2) and J is TRBJ2-3; 9 nucleotides align to TRBD2. J lost 5 bases, V lost 4 bases, and 10 bases had no gene match. Germline V lookup: CDR1 LGHDT, CDR2 YNNKEL (reference sequence). The CDR3 is 16 residues long. The CDR3 here is CASSPSGAGGQDTQYF. CDR3 sequence (DNA): TGTGCCAGCAGCCCCTCAGGGGCGGGGGGGCAAGATACGCAGTATTTT.

This clone was seen once. V gene TRBV5-1 combines with J gene TRBJ2-2; 13 nucleotides line up with TRBD2. Germline V lookup: CDR1 SGHRS, CDR2 YFSETQ. The CDR3 is made up of 16 amino acids. With 4 bases clipped from V and 7 bases from J, the junction kept 7 bases outside the gene matches. The CDR3 spells CASSLTGLAGSGELFF. DNA for the CDR3: TGCGCCAGCAGCCTCACGGGACTAGCGGGGAGCGGGGAGCTGTTTTTT.

In this sample, this clone turned up once. The chain joins TRBV30 to TRBJ2-5, with 12 bases matching TRBD2. Germline-derived CDR1 and CDR2 are GTSNPN and SVGIG (reference sequence). The CDR3 extends over 14 amino acids. Losses at the gene ends were 0 bases for V and 9 bases for J; bases not matched to a gene: 5. The chain's CDR3 is CAWSVRLAGGAQYF. The CDR3 DNA reads TGTGCCTGGAGTGTAAGGCTAGCGGGGGGGGCCCAGTACTTC.

V usage is TRBV11-1 and J usage is TRBJ1-1; D might be TRBD1 (6 bases). This CDR3 has 15 amino acids. V was pared by 5 bases and J by 0 bases, with 13 bases between. Germline values: CDR1 SGHAT, CDR2 FQDESV (reference sequence). CDR3 in DNA: TGTGCCAGCAGCAGAACCGGGACAATGAACACTGAAGCTTTCTTT. Its translation: CASSRTGTMNTEAFF. Full variable domain (remainder filled in from reference TRBV11-1 and TRBJ1-1): EAEVAQSPRYKITEKSQAVAFWCDPISGHATLYWYRQILGQGPELLVQFQDESVVDDSQLPKDRFSAERLKGVDSTLKIQPAELGDSAMYLCASSRTGTMNTEAFFGQGTRLTVV.